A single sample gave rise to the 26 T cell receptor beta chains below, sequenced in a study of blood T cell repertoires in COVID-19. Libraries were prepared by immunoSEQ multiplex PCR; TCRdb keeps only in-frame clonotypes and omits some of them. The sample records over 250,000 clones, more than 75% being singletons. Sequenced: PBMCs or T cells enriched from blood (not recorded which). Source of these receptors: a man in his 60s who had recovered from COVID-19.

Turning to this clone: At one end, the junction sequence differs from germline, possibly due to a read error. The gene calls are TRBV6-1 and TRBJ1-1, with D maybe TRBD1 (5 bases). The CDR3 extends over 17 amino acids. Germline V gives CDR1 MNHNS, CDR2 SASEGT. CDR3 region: CASSETPLSQGWTEAFF. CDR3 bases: TGTGCCAGTAGTGAGACCCCTCTGTCCCAGGGTTGGACTGAAGCTTTCTTT.

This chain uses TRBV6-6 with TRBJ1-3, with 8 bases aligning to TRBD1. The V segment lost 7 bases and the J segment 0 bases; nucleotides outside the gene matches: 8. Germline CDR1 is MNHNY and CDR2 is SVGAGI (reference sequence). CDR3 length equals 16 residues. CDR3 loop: CASNEYRGFSGNTIYF. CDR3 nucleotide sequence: TGTGCCAGCAACGAGTACAGGGGGTTCTCTGGAAACACCATATATTTT.

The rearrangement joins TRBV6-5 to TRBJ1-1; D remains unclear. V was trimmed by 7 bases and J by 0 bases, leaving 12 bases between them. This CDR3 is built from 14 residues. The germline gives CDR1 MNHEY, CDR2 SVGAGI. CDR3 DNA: TGTGCCAGCAACCCTACGGAGGTGAACACTGAAGCTTTCTTT. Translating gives CASNPTEVNTEAFF.

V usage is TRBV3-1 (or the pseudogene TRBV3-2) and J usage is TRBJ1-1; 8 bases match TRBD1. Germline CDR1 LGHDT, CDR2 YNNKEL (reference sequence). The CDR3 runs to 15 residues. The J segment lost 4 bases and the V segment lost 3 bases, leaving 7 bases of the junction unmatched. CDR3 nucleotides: TGTGCCAGCAGCCAGTGGACAGGGAGGGGCACTGAAGCTTTCTTT. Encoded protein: CASSQWTGRGTEAFF.

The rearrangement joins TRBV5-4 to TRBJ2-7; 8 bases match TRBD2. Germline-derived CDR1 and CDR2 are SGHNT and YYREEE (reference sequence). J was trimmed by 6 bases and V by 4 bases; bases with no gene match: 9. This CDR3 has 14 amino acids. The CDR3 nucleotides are TGTGCCAGCAGCCCTACCCGGGGGGGGCGCGAGCAGTACTTC. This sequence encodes CASSPTRGGREQYF. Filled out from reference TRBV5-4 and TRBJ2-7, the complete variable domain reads ETGVTQSPTHLIKTRGQQVTLRCSSQSGHNTVSWYQQALGQGPQFIFQYYREEENGRGNFPPRFSGLQFPNYSSELNVNALELDDSALYLCASSPTRGGREQYFGPGTRLTVT.

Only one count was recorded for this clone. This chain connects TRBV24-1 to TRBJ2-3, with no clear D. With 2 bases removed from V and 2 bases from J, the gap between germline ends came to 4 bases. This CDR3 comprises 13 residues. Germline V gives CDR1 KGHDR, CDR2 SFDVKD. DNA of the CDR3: TGTGCCACCAGTGATTCGTACACAGATACGCAGTATTTT. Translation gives CATSDSYTDTQYF.

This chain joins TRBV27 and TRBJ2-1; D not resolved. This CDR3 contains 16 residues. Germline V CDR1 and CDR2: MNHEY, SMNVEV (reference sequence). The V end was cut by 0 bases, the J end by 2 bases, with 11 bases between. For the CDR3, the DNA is TGTGCCAGCAGTTTATCGTCCCGGGTTGCCTACAATGAGCAGTTCTTC. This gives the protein CASSLSSRVAYNEQFF.

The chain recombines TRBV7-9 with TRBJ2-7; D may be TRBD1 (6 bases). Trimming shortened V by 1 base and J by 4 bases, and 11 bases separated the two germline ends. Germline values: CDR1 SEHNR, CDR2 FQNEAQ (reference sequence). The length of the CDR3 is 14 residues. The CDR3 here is CASSLEGTQYEQYF. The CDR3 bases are TGTGCCAGCAGCTTAGAGGGGACACAATACGAGCAGTACTTC.

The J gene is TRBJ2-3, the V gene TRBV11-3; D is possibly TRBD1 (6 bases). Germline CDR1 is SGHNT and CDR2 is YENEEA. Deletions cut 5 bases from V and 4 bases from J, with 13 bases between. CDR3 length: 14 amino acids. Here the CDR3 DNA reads TGTGCCAGCAGCCAAGAGGGGGTCTCAGATACGCAGTATTTT. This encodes CASSQEGVSDTQYF.

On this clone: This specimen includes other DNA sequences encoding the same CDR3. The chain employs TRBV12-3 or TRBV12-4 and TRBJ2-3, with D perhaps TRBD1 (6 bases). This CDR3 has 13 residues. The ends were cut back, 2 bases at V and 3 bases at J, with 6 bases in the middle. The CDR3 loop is CASSLRGTDTQYF. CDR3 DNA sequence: TGTGCCAGCAGTTTAAGGGGGACAGATACGCAGTATTTT.

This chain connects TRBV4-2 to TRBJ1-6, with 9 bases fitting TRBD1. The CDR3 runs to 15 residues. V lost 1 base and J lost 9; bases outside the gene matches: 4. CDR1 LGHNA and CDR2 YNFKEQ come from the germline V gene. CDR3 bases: TGTGCCAGCAGCCAAGCGACAGGGGGGGCTTCACCCCTCCACTTT. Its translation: CASSQATGGASPLHF.

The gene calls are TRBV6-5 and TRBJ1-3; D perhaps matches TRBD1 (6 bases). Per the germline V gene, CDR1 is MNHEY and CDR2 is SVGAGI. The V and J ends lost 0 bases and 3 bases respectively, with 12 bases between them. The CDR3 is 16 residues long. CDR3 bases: TGTGCCAGCAGTTACTCGGACAGTTTGAGTGGAAACACCATATATTTT. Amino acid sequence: CASSYSDSLSGNTIYF.

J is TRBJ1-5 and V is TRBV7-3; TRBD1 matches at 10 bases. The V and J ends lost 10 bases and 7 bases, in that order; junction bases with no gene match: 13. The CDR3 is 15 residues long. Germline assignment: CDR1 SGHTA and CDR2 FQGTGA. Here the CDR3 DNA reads TGTGCCACCCTGCACCGGGACAGGGGAGAACAGCCCCAGCATTTT. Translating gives CATLHRDRGEQPQHF.

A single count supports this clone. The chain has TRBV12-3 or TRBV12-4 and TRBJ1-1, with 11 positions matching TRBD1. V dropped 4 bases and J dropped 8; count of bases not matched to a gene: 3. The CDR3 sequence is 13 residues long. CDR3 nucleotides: TGTGCCAGCAGTTGGACAGGGGGCGGAGAAGCTTTCTTT. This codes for CASSWTGGGEAFF.

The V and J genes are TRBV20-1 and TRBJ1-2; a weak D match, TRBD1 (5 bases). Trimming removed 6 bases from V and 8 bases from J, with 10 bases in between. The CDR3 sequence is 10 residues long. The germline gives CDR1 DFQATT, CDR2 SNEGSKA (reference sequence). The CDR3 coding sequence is TGCAGTGCCGGCCGGGGGGGCTACACCTTC. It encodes CSAGRGGYTF.

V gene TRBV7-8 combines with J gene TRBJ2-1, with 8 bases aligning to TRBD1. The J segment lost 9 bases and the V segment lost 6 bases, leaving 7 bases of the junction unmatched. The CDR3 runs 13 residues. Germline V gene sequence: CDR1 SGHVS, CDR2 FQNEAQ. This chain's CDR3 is CASRTQGVGEQFF. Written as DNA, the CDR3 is TGTGCCAGCAGGACACAGGGGGTTGGTGAGCAGTTCTTC.

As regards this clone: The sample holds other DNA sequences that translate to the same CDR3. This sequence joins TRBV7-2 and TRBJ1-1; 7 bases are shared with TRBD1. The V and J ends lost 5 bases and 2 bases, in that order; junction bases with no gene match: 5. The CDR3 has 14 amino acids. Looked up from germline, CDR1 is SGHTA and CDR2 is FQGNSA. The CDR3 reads CASSPRTGNTEAFF. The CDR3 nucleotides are TGTGCCAGCAGCCCTAGGACAGGAAACACTGAAGCTTTCTTT. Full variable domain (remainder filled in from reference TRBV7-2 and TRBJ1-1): GAGVSQSPSNKVTEKGKDVELRCDPISGHTALYWYRQSLGQGLEFLIYFQGNSAPDKSGLPSDRFSAERTGGSVSTLTIQRTQQEDSAVYLCASSPRTGNTEAFFGQGTRLTVV.

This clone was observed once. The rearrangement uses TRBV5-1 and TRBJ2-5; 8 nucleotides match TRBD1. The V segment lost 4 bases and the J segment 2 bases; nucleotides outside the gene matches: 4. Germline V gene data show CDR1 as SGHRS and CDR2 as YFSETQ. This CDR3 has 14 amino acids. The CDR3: CASSPGQAQETQYF. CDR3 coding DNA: TGCGCCAGCAGCCCGGGACAGGCGCAAGAGACCCAGTACTTC.

The CDR3 loop is CASSFGWTDEQYF. DNA for the CDR3: TGTGCCAGCAGCTTCGGTTGGACTGACGAGCAGTACTTC. The chain employs TRBV5-4 and TRBJ2-7, with a tentative D call TRBD2 (5 bases). Germline loops: CDR1 SGHNT, CDR2 YYREEE (reference sequence). The CDR3 is 13 residues long. V was pared by 2 bases and J by 5 bases, with 11 bases between.

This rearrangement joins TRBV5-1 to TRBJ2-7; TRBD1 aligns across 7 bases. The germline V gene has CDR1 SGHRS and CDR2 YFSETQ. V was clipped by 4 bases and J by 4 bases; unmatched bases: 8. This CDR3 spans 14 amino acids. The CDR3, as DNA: TGCGCCAGCAGCCAACCGGGACAGAATTACGAGCAGTACTTC. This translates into CASSQPGQNYEQYF.

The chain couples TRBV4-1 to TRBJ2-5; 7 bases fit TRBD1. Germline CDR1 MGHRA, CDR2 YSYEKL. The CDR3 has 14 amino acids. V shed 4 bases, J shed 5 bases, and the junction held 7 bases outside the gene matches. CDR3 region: CASSPDRVGETQYF. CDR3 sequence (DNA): TGCGCCAGCAGCCCCGACAGGGTAGGGGAGACCCAGTACTTC.

CDR3 coding DNA: TGTGCCAGCAGCACTCTAAGGGGGAATGAGCAGTTCTTC. This sequence encodes CASSTLRGNEQFF. The chain joins TRBV12-3 or TRBV12-4 to TRBJ2-1, with D maybe TRBD1 (6 bases). The CDR3 runs to 13 residues. V shed 6 bases and J shed 7 bases, with 13 bases lying between them.

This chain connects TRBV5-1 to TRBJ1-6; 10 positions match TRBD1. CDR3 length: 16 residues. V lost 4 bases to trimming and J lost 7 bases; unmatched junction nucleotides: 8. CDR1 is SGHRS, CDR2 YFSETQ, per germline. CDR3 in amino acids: CASSLYGTGENSPLHF. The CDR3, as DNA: TGCGCCAGCAGCCTTTATGGGACAGGGGAGAATTCACCCCTCCACTTT.

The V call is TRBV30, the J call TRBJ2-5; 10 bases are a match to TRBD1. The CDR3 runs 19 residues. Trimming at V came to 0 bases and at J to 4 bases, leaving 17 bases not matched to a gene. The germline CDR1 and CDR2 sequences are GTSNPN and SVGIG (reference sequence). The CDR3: CAWSVSSLGPDRGRETQYF. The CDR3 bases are TGTGCCTGGAGTGTTTCATCTCTGGGCCCCGACAGGGGGCGAGAGACCCAGTACTTC.

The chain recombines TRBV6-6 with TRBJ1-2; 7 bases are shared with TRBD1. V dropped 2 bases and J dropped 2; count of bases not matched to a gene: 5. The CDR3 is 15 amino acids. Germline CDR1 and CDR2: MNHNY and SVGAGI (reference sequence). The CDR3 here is CASSYPGTDNYGYTF. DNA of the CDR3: TGTGCCAGCAGTTACCCGGGGACAGACAACTATGGCTACACCTTC.

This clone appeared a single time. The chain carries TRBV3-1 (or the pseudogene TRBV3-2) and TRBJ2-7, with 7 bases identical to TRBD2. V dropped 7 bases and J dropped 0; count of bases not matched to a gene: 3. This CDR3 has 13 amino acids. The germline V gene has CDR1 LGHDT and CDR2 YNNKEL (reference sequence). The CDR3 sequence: CASTGEGSYEQYF. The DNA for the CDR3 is TGTGCCAGCACTGGGGAGGGCTCCTACGAGCAGTACTTC.